What follows is one T cell receptor (beta chain) and its context. The record originates from a study of blood T cell repertoires in COVID-19. Germline V CDR1 and CDR2: LGHNA, YSLEER. V lost 4 bases to trimming and J lost 2 bases, with 10 bases between them. The CDR3 is made up of 14 amino acids. The method was immunoSEQ multiplex PCR; TCRdb's version includes in-frame clones alone and lacks a portion of them. The data hold 150,000 to 200,000 clones, with 83% observed a single time. The sequencing input was peripheral blood. The chain couples TRBV4-3 to TRBJ2-3; TRBD2 might be the D (5 bases). This sequence was found in a human donor in a cohort sampled during active COVID-19. CDR3 loop: CASSLGLITDTQYF. CDR3 DNA: TGCGCCAGCAGCCTAGGACTGATCACAGATACGCAGTATTTT.